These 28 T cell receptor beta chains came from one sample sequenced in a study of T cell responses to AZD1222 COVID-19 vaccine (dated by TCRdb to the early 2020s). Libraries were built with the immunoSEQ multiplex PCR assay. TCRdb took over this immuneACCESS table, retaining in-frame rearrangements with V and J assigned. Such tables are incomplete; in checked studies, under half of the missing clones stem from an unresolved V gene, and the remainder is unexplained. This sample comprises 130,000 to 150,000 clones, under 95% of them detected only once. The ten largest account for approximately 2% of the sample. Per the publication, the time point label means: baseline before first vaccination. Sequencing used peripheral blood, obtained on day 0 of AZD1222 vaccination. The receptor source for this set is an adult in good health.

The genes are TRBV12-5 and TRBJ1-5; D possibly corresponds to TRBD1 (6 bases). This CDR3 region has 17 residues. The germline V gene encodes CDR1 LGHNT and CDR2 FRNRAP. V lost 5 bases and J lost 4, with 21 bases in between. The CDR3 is CASGPPTWTAENQPQHF. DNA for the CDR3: TGTGCTAGTGGTCCCCCAACGTGGACAGCCGAGAATCAGCCCCAGCATTTT.

The CDR3 protein is CASSSYVTGGGYTF. CDR3 bases: TGTGCCAGCAGTTCTTACGTTACAGGTGGTGGCTACACCTTC. The rearrangement joins TRBV6-2 or TRBV6-3 to TRBJ1-2; possible D gene TRBD1, 5 bases. CDR3 size: 14 residues. Germline V gene sequence: CDR1 MNHEY, CDR2 SVGEGT. Deletions cut 4 bases from V and 7 bases from J, with 16 bases between.

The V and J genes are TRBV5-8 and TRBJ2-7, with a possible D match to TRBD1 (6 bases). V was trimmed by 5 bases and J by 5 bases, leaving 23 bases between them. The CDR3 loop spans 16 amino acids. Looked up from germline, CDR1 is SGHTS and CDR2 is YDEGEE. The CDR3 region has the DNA TGTGCCAGCAGACAAATGGGGGCCAGGGAACGGAACGAGCAGTACTTC. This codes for CASRQMGARERNEQYF. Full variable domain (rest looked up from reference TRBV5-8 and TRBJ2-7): EAGVTQSPTHLIKTRGQQATLRCSPISGHTSVYWYQQALGLGLQFLLWYDEGEERNRGNFPPRFSGRQFPNYSSELNVNALELEDSALYLCASRQMGARERNEQYFGPGTRLTVT.

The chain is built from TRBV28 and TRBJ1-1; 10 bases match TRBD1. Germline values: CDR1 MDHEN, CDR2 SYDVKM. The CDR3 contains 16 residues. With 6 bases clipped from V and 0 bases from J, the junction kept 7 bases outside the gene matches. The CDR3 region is CASRIPGQGLNTEAFF. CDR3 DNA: TGTGCCAGCAGAATACCGGGACAGGGGCTGAACACTGAAGCTTTCTTT.

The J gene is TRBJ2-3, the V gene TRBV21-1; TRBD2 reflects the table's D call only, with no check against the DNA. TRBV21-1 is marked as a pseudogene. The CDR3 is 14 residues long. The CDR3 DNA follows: TGTGCCAGCAGCAAAGCACCGGGAGCAGATACGCAGTATTTT. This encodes CASSKAPGADTQYF.

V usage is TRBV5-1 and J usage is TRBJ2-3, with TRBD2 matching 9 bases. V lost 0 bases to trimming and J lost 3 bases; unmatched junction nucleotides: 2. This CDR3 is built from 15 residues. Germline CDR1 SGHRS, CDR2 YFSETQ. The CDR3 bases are TGCGCCAGCAGCTTGGCGACTAGCGGAACAGATACGCAGTATTTT. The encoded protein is CASSLATSGTDTQYF.

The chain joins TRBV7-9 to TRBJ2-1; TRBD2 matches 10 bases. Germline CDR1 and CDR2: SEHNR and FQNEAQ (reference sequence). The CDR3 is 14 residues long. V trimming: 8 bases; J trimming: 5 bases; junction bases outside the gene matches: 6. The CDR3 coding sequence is TGTGCCAGCTGCAGCGGGGGGGCTAACAATGAGCAGTTCTTC. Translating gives CASCSGGANNEQFF.

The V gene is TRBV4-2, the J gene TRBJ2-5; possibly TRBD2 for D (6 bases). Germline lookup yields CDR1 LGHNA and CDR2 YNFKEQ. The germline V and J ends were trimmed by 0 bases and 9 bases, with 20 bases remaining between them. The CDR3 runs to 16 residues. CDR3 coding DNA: TGTGCCAGCAGCCAAGAGGGCGGGGCGAGAGGGTGGTCCCAGTACTTC. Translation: CASSQEGGARGWSQYF.

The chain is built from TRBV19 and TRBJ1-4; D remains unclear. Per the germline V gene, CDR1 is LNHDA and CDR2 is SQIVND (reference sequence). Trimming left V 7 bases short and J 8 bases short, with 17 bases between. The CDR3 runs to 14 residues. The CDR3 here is CASTQQNKGEKLFF. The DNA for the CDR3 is TGTGCCAGTACCCAACAGAACAAAGGCGAAAAACTGTTTTTT.

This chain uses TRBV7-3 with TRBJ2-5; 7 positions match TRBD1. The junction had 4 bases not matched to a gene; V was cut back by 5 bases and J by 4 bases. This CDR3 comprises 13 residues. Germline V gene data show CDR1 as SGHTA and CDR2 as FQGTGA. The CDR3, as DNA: TGTGCCAGCAGCACGACAGGGTTAGAGACCCAGTACTTC. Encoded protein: CASSTTGLETQYF.

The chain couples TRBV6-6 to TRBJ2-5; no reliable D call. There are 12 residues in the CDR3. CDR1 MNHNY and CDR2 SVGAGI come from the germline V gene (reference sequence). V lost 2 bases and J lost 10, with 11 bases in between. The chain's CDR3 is CASSYAEAVQYF. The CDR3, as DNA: TGTGCCAGCAGTTACGCCGAAGCAGTCCAGTACTTC.

The CDR3 DNA sequence: TGTGCCAGCTCACCATTCCCTCGCGTGAGCTCCTATAATTCACCCCTCCACTTT. This translates into CASSPFPRVSSYNSPLHF. V is TRBV18 and J is TRBJ1-6, with D hard to call. Germline CDR1 KGHSH, CDR2 LQKENI. The CDR3 sequence is 18 residues long. Trimming took off 2 bases at V and 0 bases at J, with 14 bases between the two ends.

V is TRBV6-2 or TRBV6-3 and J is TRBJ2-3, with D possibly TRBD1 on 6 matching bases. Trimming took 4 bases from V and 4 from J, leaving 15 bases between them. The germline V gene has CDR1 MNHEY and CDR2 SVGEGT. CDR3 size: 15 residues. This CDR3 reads CASSSSWGPADTQYF. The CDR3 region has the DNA TGTGCCAGCAGTTCCTCCTGGGGGCCCGCAGATACGCAGTATTTT.

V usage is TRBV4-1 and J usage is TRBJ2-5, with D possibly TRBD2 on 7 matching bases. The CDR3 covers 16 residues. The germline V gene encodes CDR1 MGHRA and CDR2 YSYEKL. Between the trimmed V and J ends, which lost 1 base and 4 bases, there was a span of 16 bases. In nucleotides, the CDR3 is TGCGCCAGCAGCCAAGCTGGGGGGGCGCAAACAGAGACCCAGTACTTC. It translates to CASSQAGGAQTETQYF.

CDR3 amino acids: CASSLPGQTSYGYTF. The CDR3 DNA follows: TGTGCCAGCAGCTTGCCCGGACAGACGAGCTATGGCTACACCTTC. The rearrangement joins TRBV5-4 to TRBJ1-2, with D possibly being TRBD1 (6 bases). V lost 1 base and J 4 bases, leaving 14 bases between the germline ends. CDR3 size: 15 residues. Germline V lookup: CDR1 SGHNT, CDR2 YYREEE (reference sequence).

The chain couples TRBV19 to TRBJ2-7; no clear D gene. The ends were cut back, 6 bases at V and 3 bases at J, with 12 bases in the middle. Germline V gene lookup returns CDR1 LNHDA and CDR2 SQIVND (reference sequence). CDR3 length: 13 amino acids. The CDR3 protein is CASSQRADYEQYF. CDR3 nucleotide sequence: TGTGCCAGTAGCCAAAGGGCAGACTACGAGCAGTACTTC. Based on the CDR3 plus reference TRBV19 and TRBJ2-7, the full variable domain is DGGITQSPKYLFRKEGQNVTLSCEQNLNHDAMYWYRQDPGQGLRLIYYSQIVNDFQKGDIAEGYSVSREKKESFPLTVTSAQKNPTAFYLCASSQRADYEQYFGPGTRLTVT.

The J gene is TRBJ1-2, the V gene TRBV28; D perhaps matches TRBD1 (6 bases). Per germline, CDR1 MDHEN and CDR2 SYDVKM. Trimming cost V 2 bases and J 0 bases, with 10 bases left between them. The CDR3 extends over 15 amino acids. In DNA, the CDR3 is TGTGCCAGCAGTTTAGGGGGCATAACTAACTATGGCTACACCTTC. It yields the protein CASSLGGITNYGYTF.

CDR3 DNA: TGTGCCAGCGACCGACTAGATAGCACAGATACGCAGTATTTT. Translating gives CASDRLDSTDTQYF. J is TRBJ2-3 and V is TRBV7-2; D possibly corresponds to TRBD2 (6 bases). Trimming removed 8 bases at V and 0 bases at J, with 12 bases between. Per germline, CDR1 SGHTA and CDR2 FQGNSA. This CDR3 comprises 14 residues.

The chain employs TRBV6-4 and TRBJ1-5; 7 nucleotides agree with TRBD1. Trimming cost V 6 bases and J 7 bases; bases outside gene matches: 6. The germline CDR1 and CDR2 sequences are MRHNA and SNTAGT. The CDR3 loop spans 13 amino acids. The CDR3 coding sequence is TGTGCCAGCAGCACAGGGGCGAGGCAGCCCCAGCATTTT. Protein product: CASSTGARQPQHF.

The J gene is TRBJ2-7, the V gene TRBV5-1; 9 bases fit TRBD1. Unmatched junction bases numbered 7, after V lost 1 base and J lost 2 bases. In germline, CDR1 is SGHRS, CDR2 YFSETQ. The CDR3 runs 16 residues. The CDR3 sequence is CASSLFSRQGAYEQYF. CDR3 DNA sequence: TGCGCCAGCAGCTTGTTCTCCCGACAGGGGGCCTACGAGCAGTACTTC.

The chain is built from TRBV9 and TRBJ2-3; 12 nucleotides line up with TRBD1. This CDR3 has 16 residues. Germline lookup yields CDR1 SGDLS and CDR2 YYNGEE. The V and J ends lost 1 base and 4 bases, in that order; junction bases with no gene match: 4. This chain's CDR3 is CASSVQGTGGADTQYF. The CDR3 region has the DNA TGTGCCAGCAGCGTACAAGGGACAGGGGGCGCAGATACGCAGTATTTT.

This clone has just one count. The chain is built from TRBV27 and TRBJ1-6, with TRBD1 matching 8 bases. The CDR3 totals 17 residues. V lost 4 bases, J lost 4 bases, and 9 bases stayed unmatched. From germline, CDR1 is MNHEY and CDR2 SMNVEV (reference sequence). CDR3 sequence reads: CASSSSDRGSYNSPLHF. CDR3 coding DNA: TGTGCCAGCAGTTCATCAGACAGGGGTAGTTATAATTCACCCCTCCACTTT.

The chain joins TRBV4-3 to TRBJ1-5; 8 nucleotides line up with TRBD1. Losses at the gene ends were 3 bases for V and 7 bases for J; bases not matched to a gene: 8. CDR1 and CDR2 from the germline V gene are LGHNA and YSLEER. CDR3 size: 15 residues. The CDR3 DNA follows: TGCGCCAGCAGCCAGGCCGGACAGGGTCGGCAGCCCCAGCATTTT. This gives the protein CASSQAGQGRQPQHF.

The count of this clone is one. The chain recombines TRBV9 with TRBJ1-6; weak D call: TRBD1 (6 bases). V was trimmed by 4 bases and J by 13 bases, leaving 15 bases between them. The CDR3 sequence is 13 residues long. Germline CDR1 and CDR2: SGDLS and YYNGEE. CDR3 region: CASSPQQGPPLHF. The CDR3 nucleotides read TGTGCCAGCAGCCCACAACAGGGTCCCCCCCTCCACTTT. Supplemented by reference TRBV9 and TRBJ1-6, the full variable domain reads DSGVTQTPKHLITATGQRVTLRCSPRSGDLSVYWYQQSLDQGLQFLIQYYNGEERAKGNILERFSAQQFPDLHSELNLSSLELGDSALYFCASSPQQGPPLHFGNGTRLTVT.

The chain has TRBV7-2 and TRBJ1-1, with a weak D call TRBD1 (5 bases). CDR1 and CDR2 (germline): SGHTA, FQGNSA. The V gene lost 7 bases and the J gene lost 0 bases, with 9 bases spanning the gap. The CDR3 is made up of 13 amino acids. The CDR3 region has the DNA TGTGCCAGCACCTCCAGGGTGAACACTGAAGCTTTCTTT. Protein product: CASTSRVNTEAFF. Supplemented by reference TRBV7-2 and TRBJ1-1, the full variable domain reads GAGVSQSPSNKVTEKGKDVELRCDPISGHTALYWYRQSLGQGLEFLIYFQGNSAPDKSGLPSDRFSAERTGGSVSTLTIQRTQQEDSAVYLCASTSRVNTEAFFGQGTRLTVV.

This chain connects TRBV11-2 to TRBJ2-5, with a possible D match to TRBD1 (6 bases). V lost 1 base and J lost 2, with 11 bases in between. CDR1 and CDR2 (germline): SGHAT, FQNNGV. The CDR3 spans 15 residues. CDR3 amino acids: CASSLVGQGQETQYF. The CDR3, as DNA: TGTGCCAGCAGCTTAGTTGGGCAGGGGCAAGAGACCCAGTACTTC. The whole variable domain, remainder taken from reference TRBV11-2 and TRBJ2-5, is EAGVAQSPRYKIIEKRQSVAFWCNPISGHATLYWYQQILGQGPKLLIQFQNNGVVDDSQLPKDRFSAERLKGVDSTLKIQPAKLEDSAVYLCASSLVGQGQETQYFGPGTRLLVL.

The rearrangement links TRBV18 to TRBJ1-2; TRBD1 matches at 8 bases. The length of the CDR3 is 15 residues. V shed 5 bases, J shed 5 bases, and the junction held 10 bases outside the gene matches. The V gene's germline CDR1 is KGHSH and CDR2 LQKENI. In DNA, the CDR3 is TGTGCCAGCTCAGCCGACAGGGGATGGGGATATGGCTACACCTTC. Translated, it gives CASSADRGWGYGYTF.

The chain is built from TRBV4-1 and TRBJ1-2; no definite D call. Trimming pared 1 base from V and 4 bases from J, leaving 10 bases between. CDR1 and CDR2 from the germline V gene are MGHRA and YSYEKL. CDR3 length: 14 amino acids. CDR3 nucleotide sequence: TGCGCCAGCAGCCAAGGACCAATCTTCTATGGCTACACCTTC. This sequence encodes CASSQGPIFYGYTF.